This T cell receptor beta chain emerged from a study of early T cells in non-severe SARS-CoV-2 infection. Study-level background: The chains were unpaired, and the sequenced material was bulk RNA from unsorted whole blood. General study findings and limits: Anti-spike CD8 responses were favored by VDJdb matching, which missed private and CD4 specificities.

By sample fraction, this clonotype is medium-sized. Its antigen is not known. From germline, CDR1 is SGHRS and CDR2 YFSETQ. V was cut by 1 base and J by 6 bases, with 11 bases left in between. The CDR3 has 13 amino acids. TCRdb called the 5' RACE reads again in MiXCR, with one record for every CDR3 protein. The table includes about 26,000 distinct CDR3 sequences, roughly 5.4% detected once. This clonotype was obtained from an adult who was a healthcare worker with PCR-confirmed SARS-CoV-2 infection or an uninfected control (not recorded which). The chain employs TRBV5-1 and TRBJ2-7, with D maybe TRBD2 (5 bases). Sequenced input: whole blood. The CDR3 DNA follows: TGCGCCAGCAGCTTGCTGGCGGCGGGCGAGCAGTACTTC. It translates to CASSLLAAGEQYF.